These T cell receptor beta chains were read from a single sample in a study of shared clonotypes between healthy human individuals. Data came from immunoSEQ multiplex PCR; TCRdb stores just in-frame clones and leaves some out. There are approximately 700,000 clones in the sample; more than 70% occur only once, and 1.5% to 2% lies in the top ten. The sequenced sample was memory CD4+ T cells sorted from blood. The receptors were sampled from a woman under 40 in good health. Each CDR3 is given with its conserved first and last residue. The order of the fields is J gene, clone size, D gene, V gene, CDR3 protein, CDR3 DNA. A D gene is named only where the DNA matches it firmly. Some rows have no size entry. The others give once, few or many, or a class for an expanded clone.

j_call: TRBJ1-1
clone_size: NA
d_call: TRBD1
v_call: TRBV6-4
cdr3_aa: CASRATGDNTEAFF
cdr3_nt: TGTGCCAGCAGGGCGACAGGGGATAACACTGAAGCTTTCTTT

j_call: TRBJ1-5
clone_size: once
d_call: NA
v_call: TRBV11-3
cdr3_aa: CARDGTPNQPQHF
cdr3_nt: TGTGCCCGGGACGGGACACCGAATCAGCCCCAGCATTTT

j_call: TRBJ2-1
clone_size: many
d_call: TRBD2
v_call: TRBV19
cdr3_aa: CASSGREGNEQFF
cdr3_nt: TGTGCCAGTAGTGGCCGGGAGGGCAATGAGCAGTTCTTC

j_call: TRBJ1-4
clone_size: NA
d_call: NA
v_call: TRBV2
cdr3_aa: CASRVTVTNEKLFF
cdr3_nt: TGTGCCAGCAGAGTGACGGTCACAAATGAAAAACTGTTTTTT

j_call: TRBJ2-7
clone_size: NA
d_call: TRBD2
v_call: TRBV7-3
cdr3_aa: CASSRWASGRGEQYF
cdr3_nt: TGTGCCAGCAGCCGCTGGGCTAGCGGGAGGGGAGAGCAGTACTTC

j_call: TRBJ1-4
clone_size: NA
d_call: NA
v_call: TRBV4-2
cdr3_aa: CASSQKETNEKLFF
cdr3_nt: TGTGCCAGCAGCCAAAAAGAAACTAATGAAAAACTGTTTTTT

j_call: TRBJ2-1
clone_size: NA
d_call: NA
v_call: TRBV11-2
cdr3_aa: CASSLDHNEQFF
cdr3_nt: TGTGCCAGCAGCTTAGACCACAATGAGCAGTTCTTC

j_call: TRBJ2-5
clone_size: NA
d_call: NA
v_call: TRBV19
cdr3_aa: CAPYRVLETQYF
cdr3_nt: TGTGCCCCCTACAGGGTACTGGAGACCCAGTACTTC

j_call: TRBJ1-1
clone_size: many
d_call: NA
v_call: TRBV19
cdr3_aa: CASTGWAATEAFF
cdr3_nt: TGTGCCAGTACCGGGTGGGCAGCCACTGAAGCTTTCTTT

j_call: TRBJ1-1
clone_size: NA
d_call: TRBD1
v_call: TRBV5-4
cdr3_aa: CASSSSTGGDAEAFF
cdr3_nt: TGTGCCAGCAGCTCTTCTACAGGGGGCGACGCTGAAGCTTTCTTT

j_call: TRBJ2-5
clone_size: NA
d_call: NA
v_call: TRBV6-5
cdr3_aa: CASRKDTRRETQYF
cdr3_nt: TGTGCCAGCAGAAAGGACACCAGACGGGAGACCCAGTACTTC

j_call: TRBJ2-1
clone_size: NA
d_call: TRBD2
v_call: TRBV5-8
cdr3_aa: CASSLATSGIYNEQFF
cdr3_nt: TGTGCCAGCAGCTTGGCCACTAGCGGGATCTACAATGAGCAGTTCTTC

j_call: TRBJ2-3
clone_size: NA
d_call: NA
v_call: TRBV9
cdr3_aa: CASSVAGYTDTQYF
cdr3_nt: TGTGCCAGCAGCGTAGCGGGCTACACAGATACGCAGTATTTT

j_call: TRBJ1-2
clone_size: NA
d_call: NA
v_call: TRBV28
cdr3_aa: CASSLMADQRGYTF
cdr3_nt: TGTGCCAGCAGTTTAATGGCAGACCAAAGGGGCTACACCTTC

j_call: TRBJ2-7
clone_size: NA
d_call: NA
v_call: TRBV6-6
cdr3_aa: CASSGTTSYEQYF
cdr3_nt: TGTGCCAGCAGTGGGACGACCTCCTACGAGCAGTACTTC

j_call: TRBJ2-5
clone_size: once
d_call: TRBD2
v_call: TRBV29-1
cdr3_aa: CSAGLAGGRETQYF
cdr3_nt: TGCAGCGCGGGACTAGCGGGAGGGAGAGAGACCCAGTACTTC

j_call: TRBJ1-1
clone_size: NA
d_call: NA
v_call: TRBV19
cdr3_aa: CASSIPGGTGRNTEAFF
cdr3_nt: TGTGCCAGTAGTATACCCGGGGGCACAGGGCGAAACACTGAAGCTTTCTTT

j_call: TRBJ2-1
clone_size: NA
d_call: NA
v_call: TRBV28
cdr3_aa: CASSLSFGIYNEQFF
cdr3_nt: TGTGCCAGCAGTTTATCTTTCGGGATCTACAATGAGCAGTTCTTC

j_call: TRBJ2-7
clone_size: once
d_call: NA
v_call: TRBV5-6
cdr3_aa: CASSASMGSPSYEQYF
cdr3_nt: TGTGCCAGCAGCGCGTCCATGGGGTCCCCCTCCTACGAGCAGTACTTC

j_call: TRBJ1-2
clone_size: NA
d_call: NA
v_call: TRBV6-1
cdr3_aa: CASGPTIWGYTF
cdr3_nt: TGTGCCAGCGGCCCGACTATATGGGGCTACACCTTC

j_call: TRBJ2-5
clone_size: NA
d_call: NA
v_call: TRBV2
cdr3_aa: CASKLGWTQYF
cdr3_nt: TGTGCCAGCAAACTAGGGTGGACCCAGTACTTC

j_call: TRBJ2-3
clone_size: many
d_call: TRBD2
v_call: TRBV2
cdr3_aa: CASSESASGLRSDTQYF
cdr3_nt: TGTGCCAGCAGTGAATCGGCTAGCGGCCTAAGATCAGATACGCAGTATTTT

j_call: TRBJ1-3
clone_size: NA
d_call: NA
v_call: TRBV10-2
cdr3_aa: CASSAGSSGNTIYF
cdr3_nt: TGCGCCAGCAGTGCGGGGAGCTCTGGAAACACCATATATTTT

j_call: TRBJ1-1
clone_size: NA
d_call: TRBD1
v_call: TRBV6-1
cdr3_aa: CASSELTGEWTEAFF
cdr3_nt: TGTGCCAGCAGTGAACTTACAGGGGAATGGACTGAAGCTTTCTTT

j_call: TRBJ2-1
clone_size: NA
d_call: TRBD2
v_call: TRBV7-2
cdr3_aa: CASSFHSREREGRENEQFF
cdr3_nt: TGTGCCAGCAGCTTCCACAGCAGAGAGCGGGAGGGCCGGGAAAATGAGCAGTTCTTC

j_call: TRBJ2-5
clone_size: few
d_call: TRBD2
v_call: TRBV19
cdr3_aa: CASGSGRETQYF
cdr3_nt: TGTGCCAGTGGTAGCGGGAGGGAGACCCAGTACTTC

j_call: TRBJ2-7
clone_size: NA
d_call: TRBD1
v_call: TRBV29-1
cdr3_aa: CSVPGQGAYEQYF
cdr3_nt: TGCAGCGTCCCGGGACAGGGGGCCTACGAGCAGTACTTC

j_call: TRBJ2-7
clone_size: NA
d_call: NA
v_call: TRBV27
cdr3_aa: CASKGGTAYEQYF
cdr3_nt: TGTGCCAGCAAGGGCGGGACTGCCTACGAGCAGTACTTC

j_call: TRBJ1-3
clone_size: NA
d_call: NA
v_call: TRBV7-9
cdr3_aa: CASSLAWASSGNTIYF
cdr3_nt: TGTGCCAGCAGCTTAGCGTGGGCTAGCTCTGGAAACACCATATATTTT

j_call: TRBJ1-1
clone_size: NA
d_call: TRBD1
v_call: TRBV28
cdr3_aa: CASSFGPGQRNTEAFF
cdr3_nt: TGTGCCAGCAGTTTTGGTCCGGGACAGCGGAACACTGAAGCTTTCTTT

j_call: TRBJ1-3
clone_size: NA
d_call: TRBD1
v_call: TRBV23-1
cdr3_aa: CASSGQDCSGNTIYF
cdr3_nt: TGCGCCAGCAGCGGACAGGATTGCTCTGGAAACACCATATATTTT

j_call: TRBJ2-1
clone_size: NA
d_call: TRBD1
v_call: TRBV6-1
cdr3_aa: CASSQGAYFNEQFF
cdr3_nt: TGTGCCAGCAGCCAGGGGGCCTATTTCAATGAGCAGTTCTTC

j_call: TRBJ1-5
clone_size: once
d_call: NA
v_call: TRBV19
cdr3_aa: CASSIPGTNQPQHF
cdr3_nt: TGTGCCAGTAGTATCCCCGGCACGAACCAGCCCCAGCATTTT

j_call: TRBJ1-1
clone_size: NA
d_call: TRBD1
v_call: TRBV19
cdr3_aa: CASLDRGLTEAFF
cdr3_nt: TGTGCCAGTTTGGACAGGGGGCTTACTGAAGCTTTCTTT

j_call: TRBJ1-3
clone_size: many
d_call: NA
v_call: TRBV11-2
cdr3_aa: CASSSKTPSSGNTIYF
cdr3_nt: TGTGCCAGCAGCTCGAAGACACCAAGCTCTGGAAACACCATATATTTT

j_call: TRBJ1-6
clone_size: once
d_call: NA
v_call: TRBV27
cdr3_aa: CASSLLGDSPLHF
cdr3_nt: TGTGCCAGCAGTTTATTAGGGGATTCACCCCTCCACTTT

j_call: TRBJ1-1
clone_size: NA
d_call: NA
v_call: TRBV5-1
cdr3_aa: CASSSTERGTEAFF
cdr3_nt: TGCGCCAGCAGCTCGACAGAGAGGGGCACTGAAGCTTTCTTT

j_call: TRBJ2-7
clone_size: few
d_call: TRBD2
v_call: TRBV15
cdr3_aa: CATSRAGRSSYEQYF
cdr3_nt: TGTGCCACCAGCAGAGCCGGGAGGTCCTCCTACGAGCAGTACTTC

j_call: TRBJ1-2
clone_size: many
d_call: NA
v_call: TRBV5-4
cdr3_aa: CASSAGSRDGYTF
cdr3_nt: TGTGCCAGCAGCGCGGGGAGTCGGGATGGCTACACCTTC

j_call: TRBJ2-5
clone_size: NA
d_call: NA
v_call: TRBV12-5
cdr3_aa: CASGWDRETQYF
cdr3_nt: TGTGCTAGTGGTTGGGACCGAGAGACCCAGTACTTC

j_call: TRBJ2-1
clone_size: NA
d_call: TRBD2
v_call: TRBV4-1
cdr3_aa: CASSQVLAGVVYNEQFF
cdr3_nt: TGCGCCAGCAGCCAAGTGTTAGCGGGAGTGGTCTACAATGAGCAGTTCTTC

j_call: TRBJ2-5
clone_size: NA
d_call: NA
v_call: TRBV5-1
cdr3_aa: CASSLRGKETQYF
cdr3_nt: TGCGCCAGCAGCTTGCGCGGGAAAGAGACCCAGTACTTC

j_call: TRBJ1-5
clone_size: NA
d_call: TRBD1
v_call: TRBV19
cdr3_aa: CASRLTGEWANQPQHF
cdr3_nt: TGTGCCAGTAGACTGACAGGGGAATGGGCCAATCAGCCCCAGCATTTT

j_call: TRBJ1-4
clone_size: once
d_call: TRBD1
v_call: TRBV7-6
cdr3_aa: CASSFAGTGNEKLFF
cdr3_nt: TGTGCCAGCAGCTTCGCCGGGACAGGGAATGAAAAACTGTTTTTT

j_call: TRBJ2-1
clone_size: NA
d_call: NA
v_call: TRBV6-5
cdr3_aa: CASSYTARGEQFF
cdr3_nt: TGTGCCAGCAGTTACACCGCCCGTGGTGAGCAGTTCTTC

j_call: TRBJ2-5
clone_size: NA
d_call: NA
v_call: TRBV7-8
cdr3_aa: CASSWYQETQYF
cdr3_nt: TGTGCCAGCAGCTGGTACCAAGAGACCCAGTACTTC

j_call: TRBJ1-1
clone_size: once
d_call: NA
v_call: TRBV7-6
cdr3_aa: CASSLGAAGHTEAFF
cdr3_nt: TGTGCCAGCAGCTTAGGGGCAGCCGGACACACTGAAGCTTTCTTT

j_call: TRBJ1-5
clone_size: NA
d_call: TRBD1
v_call: TRBV4-2
cdr3_aa: CASSQGDREYQPQHF
cdr3_nt: TGTGCCAGCAGCCAAGGGGACAGAGAATATCAGCCCCAGCATTTT

j_call: TRBJ2-2
clone_size: NA
d_call: NA
v_call: TRBV18
cdr3_aa: CASSPGVAGELFF
cdr3_nt: TGTGCCAGCTCACCTGGAGTCGCCGGGGAGCTGTTTTTT

j_call: TRBJ2-7
clone_size: NA
d_call: TRBD2
v_call: TRBV18
cdr3_aa: CASSRGGAGGTYEQYF
cdr3_nt: TGTGCCAGCTCCCGAGGGGGGGCGGGAGGAACATACGAGCAGTACTTC

j_call: TRBJ1-5
clone_size: NA
d_call: NA
v_call: TRBV7-2
cdr3_aa: CASSPTALSNQPQHF
cdr3_nt: TGTGCCAGCAGCCCTACAGCCCTTAGCAATCAGCCCCAGCATTTT

j_call: TRBJ2-7
clone_size: NA
d_call: TRBD1
v_call: TRBV28
cdr3_aa: CASSTGTGGKYEQYF
cdr3_nt: TGTGCCAGCAGTACCGGGACAGGGGGTAAATACGAGCAGTACTTC

j_call: TRBJ1-1
clone_size: many
d_call: NA
v_call: TRBV10-1
cdr3_aa: CASSKNRDTEAFF
cdr3_nt: TGCGCCAGCAGTAAGAACAGAGACACTGAAGCTTTCTTT

j_call: TRBJ2-7
clone_size: NA
d_call: NA
v_call: TRBV14
cdr3_aa: CASSPDWARAYEQYF
cdr3_nt: TGTGCCAGCAGCCCCGACTGGGCAAGGGCCTACGAGCAGTACTTC

j_call: TRBJ1-2
clone_size: few
d_call: TRBD1
v_call: TRBV13
cdr3_aa: CASSSSSHAGGGYTF
cdr3_nt: TGTGCCAGCAGCTCTAGTTCCCACGCAGGGGGTGGCTACACCTTC